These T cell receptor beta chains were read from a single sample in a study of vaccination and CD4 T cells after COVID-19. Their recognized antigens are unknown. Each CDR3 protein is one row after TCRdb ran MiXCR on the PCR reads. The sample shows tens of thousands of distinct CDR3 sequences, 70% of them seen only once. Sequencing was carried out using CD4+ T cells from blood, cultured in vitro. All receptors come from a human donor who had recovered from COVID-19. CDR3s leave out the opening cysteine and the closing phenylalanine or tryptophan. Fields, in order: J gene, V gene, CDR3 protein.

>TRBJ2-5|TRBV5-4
ASSFVGGGETQY
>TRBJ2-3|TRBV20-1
SAEGTSGIDTQY
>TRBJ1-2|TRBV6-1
ASSEWPEGGYT
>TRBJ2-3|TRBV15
ATSKQALGQLKDTQY
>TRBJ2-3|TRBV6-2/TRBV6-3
ASSPGTSGRAADTQY
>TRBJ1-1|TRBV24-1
ATSDRTQGSTEAF
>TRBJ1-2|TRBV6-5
ASSYQKGRANYGYT
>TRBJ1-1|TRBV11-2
ASRRIRVTEAF
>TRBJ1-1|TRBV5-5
ASVHRADRMAF
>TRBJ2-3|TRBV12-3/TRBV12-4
ASSSHPGNTDTQY
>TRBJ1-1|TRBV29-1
SVGVTANTEAF
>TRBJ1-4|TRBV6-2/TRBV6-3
ASSYGGTGNEKLF
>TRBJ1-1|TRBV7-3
ASSLQQGATEAF
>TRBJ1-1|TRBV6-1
ASSPGQGGTEAF
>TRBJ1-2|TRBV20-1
SARKQGDNNYGYT
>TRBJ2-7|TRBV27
ASSRRDRPSYEQY
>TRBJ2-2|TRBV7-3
ASSPRTSGRTGELF
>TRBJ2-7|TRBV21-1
ASSNSTGAEGEQY
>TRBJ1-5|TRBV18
ASSHGGSNQPQH
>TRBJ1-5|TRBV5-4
ASSNGGSNQPQH
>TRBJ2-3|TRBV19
ASKSLPASGYTDTQY
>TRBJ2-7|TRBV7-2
ASSGGTTSYEQY
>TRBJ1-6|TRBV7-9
ASNTGGGSPLH
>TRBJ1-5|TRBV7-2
ASSPPGHQPQH
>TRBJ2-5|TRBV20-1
SARLAGVQETQY
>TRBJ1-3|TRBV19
ASSTGHSGNTIY
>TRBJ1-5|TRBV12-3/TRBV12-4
ASRLDGSNQPQH
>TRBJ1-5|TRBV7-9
ASSLGRGTGGRSQPQH
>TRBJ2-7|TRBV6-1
ASTPSRDLRWEQY
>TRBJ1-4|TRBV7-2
ASSSGTGAGGGKLF
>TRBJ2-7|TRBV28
ASRARDRLYEQY
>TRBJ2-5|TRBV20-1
SARSRLAAQETQY
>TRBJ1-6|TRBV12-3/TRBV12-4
ASSLVFGGLWDSPLH
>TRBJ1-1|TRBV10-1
ASSVERRANSPAAF
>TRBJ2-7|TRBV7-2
ASSTSDGDSGN